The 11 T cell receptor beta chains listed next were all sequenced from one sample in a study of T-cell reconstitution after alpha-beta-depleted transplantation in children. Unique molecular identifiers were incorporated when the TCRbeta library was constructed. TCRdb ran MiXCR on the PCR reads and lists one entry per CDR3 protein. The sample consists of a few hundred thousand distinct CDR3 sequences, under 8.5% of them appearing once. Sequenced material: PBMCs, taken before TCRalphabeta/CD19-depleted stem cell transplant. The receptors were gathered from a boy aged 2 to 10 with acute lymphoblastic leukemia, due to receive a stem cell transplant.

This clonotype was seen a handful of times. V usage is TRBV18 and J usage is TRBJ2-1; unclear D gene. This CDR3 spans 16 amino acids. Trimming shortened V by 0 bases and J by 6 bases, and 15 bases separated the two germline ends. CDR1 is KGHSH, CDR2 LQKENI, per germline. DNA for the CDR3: TGTGCCAGCTCACCACCGGGTACGACGACCCCCAATGAGCAGTTCTTC. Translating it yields CASSPPGTTTPNEQFF.

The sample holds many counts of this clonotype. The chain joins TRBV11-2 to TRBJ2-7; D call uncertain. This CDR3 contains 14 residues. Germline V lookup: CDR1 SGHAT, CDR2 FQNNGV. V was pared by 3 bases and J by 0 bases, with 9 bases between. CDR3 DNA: TGTGCCAGCAGCTTTCAACAGACCTCCTACGAGCAGTACTTC. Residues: CASSFQQTSYEQYF. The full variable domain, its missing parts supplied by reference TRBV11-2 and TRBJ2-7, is EAGVAQSPRYKIIEKRQSVAFWCNPISGHATLYWYQQILGQGPKLLIQFQNNGVVDDSQLPKDRFSAERLKGVDSTLKIQPAKLEDSAVYLCASSFQQTSYEQYFGPGTRLTVT.

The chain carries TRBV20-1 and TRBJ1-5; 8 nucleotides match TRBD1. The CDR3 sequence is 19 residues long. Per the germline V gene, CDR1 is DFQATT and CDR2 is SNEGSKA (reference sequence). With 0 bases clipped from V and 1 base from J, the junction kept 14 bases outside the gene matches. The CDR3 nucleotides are TGCAGTGCTAGAGATAGTAAGGACAGGGACCTTTGGAGCAATCAGCCCCAGCATTTT. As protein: CSARDSKDRDLWSNQPQHF.

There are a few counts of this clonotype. The CDR3 DNA is TGTGCCAGCAGCGCTCAGCTAGCGGGAGGGCCAAATGAGCAGTTCTTC. Translated: CASSAQLAGGPNEQFF. The chain uses TRBV7-2 and TRBJ2-1; 12 nucleotides agree with TRBD2. CDR1 is SGHTA and CDR2 is FQGNSA in the germline V gene. The CDR3 loop spans 16 amino acids. V was clipped by 5 bases and J by 7 bases; unmatched bases: 9.

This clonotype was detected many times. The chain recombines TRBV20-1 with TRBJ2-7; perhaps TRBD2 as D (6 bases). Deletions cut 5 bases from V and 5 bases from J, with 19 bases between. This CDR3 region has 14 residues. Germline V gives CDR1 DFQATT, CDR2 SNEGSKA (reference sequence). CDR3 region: CSALNSGSGNEQYF. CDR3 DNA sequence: TGCAGTGCTCTAAATAGCGGCTCGGGAAACGAGCAGTACTTC.

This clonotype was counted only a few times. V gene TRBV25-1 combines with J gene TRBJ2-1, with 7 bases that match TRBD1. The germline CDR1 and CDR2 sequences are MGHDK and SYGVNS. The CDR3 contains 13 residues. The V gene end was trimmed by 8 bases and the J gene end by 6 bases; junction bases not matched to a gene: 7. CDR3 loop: CASGNAGGNEQFF. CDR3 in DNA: TGTGCCAGCGGGAACGCAGGGGGCAATGAGCAGTTCTTC.

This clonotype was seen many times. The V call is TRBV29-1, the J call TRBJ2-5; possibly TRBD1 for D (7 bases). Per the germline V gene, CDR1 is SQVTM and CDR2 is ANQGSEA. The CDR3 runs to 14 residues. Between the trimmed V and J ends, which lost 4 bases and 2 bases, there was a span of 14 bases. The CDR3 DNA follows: TGCAGCGTTGTGGCGGGACAGCGTCAAGAGACCCAGTACTTC. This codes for CSVVAGQRQETQYF.

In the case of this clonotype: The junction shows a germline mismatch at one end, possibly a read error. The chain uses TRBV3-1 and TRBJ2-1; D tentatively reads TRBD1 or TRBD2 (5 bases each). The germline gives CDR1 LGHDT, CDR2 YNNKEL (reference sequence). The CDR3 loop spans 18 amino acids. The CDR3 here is CTSRDRDSAPRSYNEQFF. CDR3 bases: TGTACCAGCAGGGATAGGGATAGCGCCCCACGCTCCTACAATGAGCAGTTCTTC.

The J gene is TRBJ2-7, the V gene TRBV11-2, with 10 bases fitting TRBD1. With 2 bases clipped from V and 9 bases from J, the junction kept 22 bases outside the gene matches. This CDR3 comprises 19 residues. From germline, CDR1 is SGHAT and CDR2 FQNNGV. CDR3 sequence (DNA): TGTGCCAGCAGCTTATTCCCACGGGGTGAGACAGGGGGCGGCCAAGTGCAGTACTTC. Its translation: CASSLFPRGETGGGQVQYF.

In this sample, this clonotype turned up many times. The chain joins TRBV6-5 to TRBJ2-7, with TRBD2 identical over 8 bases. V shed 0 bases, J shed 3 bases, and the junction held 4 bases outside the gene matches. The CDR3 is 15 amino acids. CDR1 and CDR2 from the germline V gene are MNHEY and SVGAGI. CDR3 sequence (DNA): TGTGCCAGCAGTTACTCGGCTAGCGGGCTCTACGAGCAGTACTTC. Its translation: CASSYSASGLYEQYF.

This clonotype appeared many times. The CDR3 reads CSAEGQGKVTQYF. For the CDR3, the DNA is TGCAGCGCCGAGGGACAGGGAAAGGTGACCCAGTACTTC. This chain connects TRBV29-1 to TRBJ2-5; 9 bases align to TRBD1. V lost 7 bases to trimming and J lost 7 bases; unmatched junction nucleotides: 10. The germline gives CDR1 SQVTM, CDR2 ANQGSEA. This CDR3 is built from 13 residues.